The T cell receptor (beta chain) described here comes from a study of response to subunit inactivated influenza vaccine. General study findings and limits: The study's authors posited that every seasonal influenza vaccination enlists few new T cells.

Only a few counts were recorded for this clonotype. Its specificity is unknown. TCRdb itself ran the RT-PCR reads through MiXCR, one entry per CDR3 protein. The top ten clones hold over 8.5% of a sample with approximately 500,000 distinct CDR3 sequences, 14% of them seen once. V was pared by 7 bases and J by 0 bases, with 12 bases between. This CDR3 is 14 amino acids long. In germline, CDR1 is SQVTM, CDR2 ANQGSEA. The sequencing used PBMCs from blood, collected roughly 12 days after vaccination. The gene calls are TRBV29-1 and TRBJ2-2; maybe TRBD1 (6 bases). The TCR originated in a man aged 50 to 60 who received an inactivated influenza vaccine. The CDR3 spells CSAGQLANTGELFF. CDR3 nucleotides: TGCAGCGCTGGACAGTTGGCGAACACCGGGGAGCTGTTTTTT.